Shown below are 27 T cell receptor beta chains from a single sample sequenced in a study of vaccination and CD4 T cells after COVID-19. For these receptors, no antigen is known. Treatment meaning: roughly 10-day PBMC culture with coronavirus spike peptide pools or control peptides (ViraFEST assay). The Oncomine TCR Beta short-read assay was what sequenced the DNA obtained from cultured CD4+ T cells. MiXCR, applied by TCRdb to the PCR reads, yields one record per CDR3 protein. The sample includes roughly 23,000 distinct CDR3 sequences, around two fifths of them seen just once. The material was CD4+ T cells from blood, cultured in vitro, obtained before SARS-CoV-2 vaccination. All receptors come from a human donor who received a COVID-19 vaccine.

The V and J genes are TRBV7-6 and TRBJ2-1, with D maybe TRBD2 (7 bases). With 2 bases removed from V and 6 bases from J, the gap between germline ends came to 20 bases. Germline assignment: CDR1 SGHVS and CDR2 FNYEAQ. There are 17 residues in the CDR3. The CDR3 spells CASSLRSAAGASNEQFF. CDR3 DNA sequence: TGTGCCAGCAGCTTACGGTCGGCTGCGGGGGCCAGCAATGAGCAGTTCTTC. Full variable domain (rest looked up from reference TRBV7-6 and TRBJ2-1): GAGVSQSPRYKVTKRGQDVALRCDPISGHVSLYWYRQALGQGPEFLTYFNYEAQQDKSGLPNDRFSAERPEGSISTLTIQRTEQRDSAMYRCASSLRSAAGASNEQFFGPGTRLTVL.

The rearrangement joins TRBV7-9 to TRBJ1-2, with D unclear. CDR1 and CDR2 from the germline V gene are SEHNR and FQNEAQ (reference sequence). The CDR3 totals 13 residues. Trimming stripped 1 base from V and 5 bases from J, with 8 bases between. The CDR3 nucleotides are TGTGCCAGCAGCTTAGGAACCGGATATGGCTACACCTTC. Encoded protein: CASSLGTGYGYTF. The whole variable domain, remainder taken from reference TRBV7-9 and TRBJ1-2, is DTGVSQNPRHKITKRGQNVTFRCDPISEHNRLYWYRQTLGQGPEFLTYFQNEAQLEKSRLLSDRFSAERPKGSFSTLEIQRTEQGDSAMYLCASSLGTGYGYTFGSGTRLTVV.

This clonotype appeared a few times. The genes are TRBV20-1 and TRBJ1-2; D perhaps matches TRBD1 (5 bases). Germline assignment: CDR1 DFQATT and CDR2 SNEGSKA (reference sequence). The CDR3 consists of 15 residues. V lost 6 bases, J lost 5 bases, and 22 bases lay in between. CDR3 coding DNA: TGCAGTGCAACTAGTGCTGGAGGGGAGGGGTATGGCTACACCTTC. Protein: CSATSAGGEGYGYTF.

The chain combines TRBV2 with TRBJ1-2; possibly TRBD1 for D (5 bases). The V end was cut by 2 bases, the J end by 4 bases, with 11 bases between. CDR3 length equals 14 residues. CDR1 is SNHLY and CDR2 is FYNNEI in the germline V gene. CDR3: CASSEFDSAYGYTF. DNA of the CDR3: TGTGCCAGCAGTGAATTTGACAGTGCCTATGGCTACACCTTC.

V gene TRBV20-1 combines with J gene TRBJ2-1, with 7 nucleotides matching TRBD2. CDR1 is DFQATT and CDR2 is SNEGSKA in the germline V gene (reference sequence). Germline trimming cut 3 bases from V and 4 bases from J; bases unmatched to any gene: 6. This CDR3 comprises 14 residues. CDR3 region: CSASMPSGYNEQFF. In DNA, the CDR3 is TGCAGTGCTAGTATGCCTAGCGGATACAATGAGCAGTTCTTC.

The chain is built from TRBV11-3 and TRBJ2-3, with 8 positions matching TRBD2. Germline CDR1 reads SGHNT; CDR2 reads YENEEA. The CDR3 is made up of 16 amino acids. V shed 5 bases, J shed 0 bases, and the junction held 7 bases outside the gene matches. The CDR3 loop reads CASSRHVAGSTDTQYF. CDR3 DNA: TGTGCCAGCAGCAGACACGTAGCGGGGAGCACAGATACGCAGTATTTT.

This chain uses TRBV12-3 or TRBV12-4 with TRBJ1-2; the match to TRBD1 covers 7 bases. J gave up 4 bases and V 4 bases, and 6 bases lay outside the gene matches. The CDR3 runs to 14 residues. CDR3 bases: TGTGCCAGCAGTTCCAACAGGGGCCTCTATGGCTACACCTTC. Residues: CASSSNRGLYGYTF.

This clonotype was observed a handful of times. CDR3 sequence reads: CASTRDRFGAEAFF. The CDR3 coding sequence is TGCGCCAGCACCCGGGACAGGTTCGGGGCTGAAGCTTTCTTT. The chain combines TRBV10-1 with TRBJ1-1; 8 bases fit TRBD1. V lost 7 bases to trimming and J lost 6 bases; unmatched junction nucleotides: 10. This CDR3 contains 14 residues. Germline V gene data show CDR1 as WNHNN and CDR2 as SYGVQD (reference sequence).

The J gene is TRBJ1-5, the V gene TRBV6-1; the D gene is possibly TRBD1 (5 bases). Between the trimmed V and J ends, which lost 2 bases and 6 bases, there was a span of 20 bases. Looked up from germline, CDR1 is MNHNS and CDR2 is SASEGT. CDR3 size: 17 residues. CDR3 sequence reads: CASSELSGKGFSQPQHF. Here the CDR3 DNA reads TGTGCCAGCAGTGAATTGTCAGGGAAAGGGTTTAGTCAGCCCCAGCATTTT.

A few counts support this clonotype. The V call is TRBV10-3, the J call TRBJ1-5; tentative D call: TRBD1 (5 bases). The germline V and J ends were trimmed by 1 base and 3 bases, with 10 bases remaining between them. The germline gives CDR1 ENHRY, CDR2 SYGVKD. The CDR3 extends over 15 amino acids. CDR3 amino acids: CAISEYQGYNQPQHF. CDR3 in DNA: TGTGCCATCAGTGAGTATCAGGGCTACAATCAGCCCCAGCATTTT.

This clonotype was counted a few times. The gene calls are TRBV24-1 and TRBJ2-2; 13 bases agree with TRBD2. CDR3 size: 18 residues. The germline V gene has CDR1 KGHDR and CDR2 SFDVKD. V lost 3 bases, J lost 3 bases, and 6 bases stayed unmatched. The CDR3 DNA reads as TGTGCCACCAGTGATGGCCCGGGACTAGCGGGGTACACCGGGGAGCTGTTTTTT. Its translation: CATSDGPGLAGYTGELFF.

This chain joins TRBV6-5 and TRBJ2-5; TRBD2 aligns across 10 bases. The V segment lost 4 bases and the J segment 4 bases; nucleotides outside the gene matches: 9. The length of the CDR3 is 16 residues. Germline values: CDR1 MNHEY, CDR2 SVGAGI. The CDR3 loop reads CASSFPSGGGRETQYF. For the CDR3, the DNA is TGTGCCAGCAGTTTCCCTAGCGGGGGAGGACGAGAGACCCAGTACTTC.

J is TRBJ2-7 and V is TRBV7-7, with 7 bases identical to TRBD2. The ends lost 0 bases at V and 6 bases at J; junction bases unmatched: 5. The V gene's germline CDR1 is SSHAT and CDR2 FNYEAQ (reference sequence). This CDR3 has 14 amino acids. CDR3: CASSLAERGGEQYF. CDR3 DNA: TGTGCCAGCAGCTTAGCTGAGCGGGGTGGCGAGCAGTACTTC.

This chain connects TRBV9 to TRBJ2-7, with D perhaps matching TRBD2 (5 bases). V gave up 2 bases and J gave up 4 bases, with 10 bases separating them. Germline V gene sequence: CDR1 SGDLS, CDR2 YYNGEE. The length of the CDR3 is 13 residues. The CDR3 region has the DNA TGTGCCAGCAGCGTCGCCCCGGGGTACGAGCAGTACTTC. It is translated as CASSVAPGYEQYF.

The chain carries TRBV6-1 and TRBJ2-5, with TRBD1 identical over 9 bases. V lost 0 bases and J lost 5; bases outside the gene matches: 4. CDR1 is MNHNS, CDR2 SASEGT, per germline. The CDR3 consists of 15 residues. For the CDR3, the DNA is TGTGCCAGCAGTGAAGCCGGGACAGGGAGGGAGACCCAGTACTTC. Its translation is CASSEAGTGRETQYF.

This chain joins TRBV6-5 and TRBJ2-3; 7 bases are shared with TRBD2. This CDR3 contains 17 residues. V lost 4 bases and J lost 0; bases outside the gene matches: 10. CDR1 is MNHEY, CDR2 SVGAGI, per germline. The CDR3 nucleotides are TGTGCCAGCAGTTCCCAGACTAGCAGATCTAGCACAGATACGCAGTATTTT. Protein product: CASSSQTSRSSTDTQYF.

The table lists this clonotype with a few counts. V and J are TRBV2 and TRBJ1-2; 7 bases align to TRBD1. This CDR3 contains 16 residues. CDR1 is SNHLY, CDR2 FYNNEI, per germline. The CDR3, as DNA: TGTTCATCCCGCCGTCTCGGTGGAGGGGGCAACTATGGCTACACCTTC. Its translation: CSSRRLGGGGNYGYTF.

The CDR3 protein is CASSELGQGSSYGYTF. For the CDR3, the DNA is TGTGCCAGCAGTGAATTAGGACAGGGCTCATCCTATGGCTACACCTTC. The V gene is TRBV25-1, the J gene TRBJ1-2, with TRBD1 identical over 8 bases. This CDR3 spans 16 amino acids. In germline, CDR1 is MGHDK, CDR2 SYGVNS. Trimming at V came to 1 base and at J to 4 bases, leaving 8 bases not matched to a gene.

This clonotype was seen more than once but under ten times. The V gene is TRBV6-1, the J gene TRBJ1-1, with D uncertain. Per germline, CDR1 MNHNS and CDR2 SASEGT. The CDR3 extends over 12 amino acids. The V gene lost 6 bases and the J gene lost 0 bases, with 5 bases spanning the gap. CDR3 loop: CASRVVNTEAFF. The CDR3 nucleotides read TGTGCCAGCAGGGTCGTGAACACTGAAGCTTTCTTT.

V and J are TRBV2 and TRBJ1-2, with TRBD1 as a possible D gene (5 bases). Germline V CDR1 and CDR2: SNHLY, FYNNEI. The CDR3 runs to 13 residues. With 4 bases removed from V and 7 bases from J, the gap between germline ends came to 13 bases. CDR3 region: CASSGTGLSGYTF. Here the CDR3 DNA reads TGTGCCAGCAGTGGGACGGGACTGTCTGGCTACACCTTC.

This clonotype has just a few counts. The chain carries TRBV27 and TRBJ2-3, with 13 bases aligning to TRBD2. V trimming: 5 bases; J trimming: 7 bases; junction bases outside the gene matches: 9. Germline V gene data show CDR1 as MNHEY and CDR2 as SMNVEV (reference sequence). This CDR3 is built from 16 residues. CDR3 amino acids: CASSPGLAGVPHTQYF. The CDR3 DNA reads TGTGCCAGCAGTCCCGGACTAGCGGGGGTTCCGCATACGCAGTATTTT.

CDR3 sequence reads: CSATGAGNTIYF. The CDR3 DNA reads as TGCAGTGCTACTGGGGCCGGAAACACCATATATTTT. The chain has TRBV20-1 and TRBJ1-3, with D possibly matching TRBD1 (5 bases). This CDR3 has 12 amino acids. In germline, CDR1 is DFQATT, CDR2 SNEGSKA (reference sequence). Trimming cost V 4 bases and J 4 bases, with 8 bases left between them.

V and J are TRBV6-4 and TRBJ2-3; 10 bases are a match to TRBD1. The J segment lost 8 bases and the V segment lost 1 base, leaving 6 bases of the junction unmatched. Germline CDR1 is MRHNA and CDR2 is SNTAGT. This CDR3 has 15 residues. This chain's CDR3 is CASSDYGQGGRTQYF. In DNA, the CDR3 is TGTGCCAGCAGTGACTATGGACAGGGGGGGCGTACGCAGTATTTT.

This chain connects TRBV5-4 to TRBJ2-5; TRBD1 matches 8 bases. Germline CDR1 reads SGHNT; CDR2 reads YYREEE (reference sequence). There are 13 residues in the CDR3. V was pared by 5 bases and J by 2 bases, with 2 bases of the junction left unmatched. Written as DNA, the CDR3 is TGTGCCAGCAGTCGACAGGGGCAAGAGACCCAGTACTTC. Translating gives CASSRQGQETQYF.

The gene calls are TRBV29-1 and TRBJ2-3; D possibly uses TRBD1 or TRBD2 (5 bases each). The CDR3 covers 14 residues. Germline CDR1 is SQVTM and CDR2 is ANQGSEA. The V end lost 4 bases, the J end lost 2 bases, and 13 bases lay between the germline ends. CDR3 in DNA: TGCAGCGTTGCGCCCTCGGGGCTCACAGATACGCAGTATTTT. This sequence encodes CSVAPSGLTDTQYF.

The chain links TRBV6-1 to TRBJ1-2, with D possibly matching TRBD1 (6 bases). The CDR3 totals 13 residues. Per germline, CDR1 MNHNS and CDR2 SASEGT. The V end was cut by 6 bases, the J end by 4 bases, with 12 bases between. CDR3 loop: CASRLQGFYGYTF. The CDR3 DNA reads as TGTGCCAGCAGATTACAGGGTTTCTATGGCTACACCTTC.

This CDR3 reads CASSRSTGNQPQHF. CDR3 bases: TGTGCCAGCAGCCGCAGTACAGGGAATCAGCCCCAGCATTTT. V is TRBV12-3 or TRBV12-4 and J is TRBJ1-5; D perhaps matches TRBD1 (6 bases). Trimming removed 6 bases from V and 4 bases from J, with 13 bases in between. The CDR3 extends over 14 amino acids.